Below, one T cell receptor (beta chain) is given with its context. The antigen it binds to is not known. The sample holds no much larger clone one base away, and base qualities are not on file. The data are from a study of response to subunit inactivated influenza vaccine (dated by TCRdb to 2016 to 2019). Notes on the research overall: Deep quantitative profiling of the T cell receptor repertoire was used in the study to follow responses to a trivalent subunit inactivated influenza vaccine.

There are 16 amino acids in the CDR3, from cysteine to phenylalanine inclusive. The kept DNA is CDR3 alone, 48 bases in frame from the first base. The V end loses 5 bases and the J end loses 0 bases, and a stretch of 14 bases separates them. What the research found in general, with its limitations: The authors proposed that each seasonal influenza vaccination may bring in only a limited number of new T cells.

The receptor library was made with RT-PCR. Sequencer: Illumina HiSeq 2500. TCRdb took the public reads, trimmed them with fastp at Q25, ran MiXCR for clone calling and kept in-frame beta chains. Duplicate CDR3 protein sequences are folded into a single record with the most common DNA and genes. Present in this sample are about 620,000 distinct CDR3 sequences, 12% of which were seen just once. The biggest ten clones account for approximately 10% of the sample. The receptor was isolated from a man aged 45-65 years who received an inactivated influenza vaccine. Donor details come from another sample of the same person, matched by shared clones. The source material was PBMCs from blood, sampled on the day of vaccination. Here the chain combines TRBV12-3 or TRBV12-4 and TRBJ1-5, with TRBD1 as a weak D call on 5 bases. In nucleotide form, the sequence is TGTGCCAGCAGTGGAACAGGTCCCTTTAGCAATCAGCCCCAGCATTTT. This translates into CASSGTGPFSNQPQHF.